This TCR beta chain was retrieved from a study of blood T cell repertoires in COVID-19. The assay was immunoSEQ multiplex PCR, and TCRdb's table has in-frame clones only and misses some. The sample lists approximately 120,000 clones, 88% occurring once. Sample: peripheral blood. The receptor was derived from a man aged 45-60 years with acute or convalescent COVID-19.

The CDR3 here is CAWSVVDEQFF. The CDR3 bases are TGTGCCTGGAGTGTCGTCGATGAGCAGTTCTTC. This chain links TRBV30 with TRBJ2-1; D uncertain. V was shortened by 0 bases and J by 8 bases, with 5 bases between the two germline ends. The CDR3 sequence is 11 residues long. Germline CDR1 and CDR2: GTSNPN and SVGIG (reference sequence).